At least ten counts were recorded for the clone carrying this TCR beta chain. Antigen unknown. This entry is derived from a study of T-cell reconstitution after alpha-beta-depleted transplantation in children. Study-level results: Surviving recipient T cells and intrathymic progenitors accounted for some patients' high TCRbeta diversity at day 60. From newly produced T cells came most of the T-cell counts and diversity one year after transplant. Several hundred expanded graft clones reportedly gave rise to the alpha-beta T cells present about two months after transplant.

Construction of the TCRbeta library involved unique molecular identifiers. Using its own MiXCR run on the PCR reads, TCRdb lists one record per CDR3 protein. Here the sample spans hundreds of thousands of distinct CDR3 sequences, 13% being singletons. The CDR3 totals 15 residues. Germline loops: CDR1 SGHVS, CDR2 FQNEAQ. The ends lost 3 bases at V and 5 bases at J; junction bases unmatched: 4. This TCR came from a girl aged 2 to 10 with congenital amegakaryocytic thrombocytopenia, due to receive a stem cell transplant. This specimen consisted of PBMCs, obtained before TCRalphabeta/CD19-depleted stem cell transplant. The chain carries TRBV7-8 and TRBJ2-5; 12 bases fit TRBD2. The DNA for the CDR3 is TGTGCCAGCAGCTTTGGGACTAGCGGGCCCGAGACCCAGTACTTC. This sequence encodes CASSFGTSGPETQYF. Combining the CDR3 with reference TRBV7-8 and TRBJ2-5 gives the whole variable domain GAGVSQSPRYKVAKRGQDVALRCDPISGHVSLFWYQQALGQGPEFLTYFQNEAQLDKSGLPSDRFFAERPEGSVSTLKIQRTQQEDSAVYLCASSFGTSGPETQYFGPGTRLLVL.